This T cell receptor beta chain was obtained from a study of shared clonotypes between healthy human individuals. The study's findings and limits: Among non-shared clonotypes, generation probabilities were lower than among those shared by all four donors.

Concerning this clone itself: The antigen is unknown.

CDR3 length: 12 amino acids. V was shortened by 8 bases and J by 4 bases, with 13 bases between the two germline ends. Germline lookup yields CDR1 SQVTM and CDR2 ANQGSEA. The table came from immunoSEQ multiplex PCR; TCRdb's copy has only in-frame clones and leaves some out. The repertoire holds roughly 2 million clones, with 85% to 95% as singletons. The sequence came from a young man in good health. The rearrangement joins TRBV29-1 to TRBJ2-3; the D gene is possibly TRBD1 (6 bases). Sequencing used naive CD4+ T cells sorted from blood. Indicated subset: CD45RA+ positively selected. CDR3 nucleotides: TGCAGCCAGCAGGGGATTTCAGATACGCAGTATTTT. Its protein is CSQQGISDTQYF.